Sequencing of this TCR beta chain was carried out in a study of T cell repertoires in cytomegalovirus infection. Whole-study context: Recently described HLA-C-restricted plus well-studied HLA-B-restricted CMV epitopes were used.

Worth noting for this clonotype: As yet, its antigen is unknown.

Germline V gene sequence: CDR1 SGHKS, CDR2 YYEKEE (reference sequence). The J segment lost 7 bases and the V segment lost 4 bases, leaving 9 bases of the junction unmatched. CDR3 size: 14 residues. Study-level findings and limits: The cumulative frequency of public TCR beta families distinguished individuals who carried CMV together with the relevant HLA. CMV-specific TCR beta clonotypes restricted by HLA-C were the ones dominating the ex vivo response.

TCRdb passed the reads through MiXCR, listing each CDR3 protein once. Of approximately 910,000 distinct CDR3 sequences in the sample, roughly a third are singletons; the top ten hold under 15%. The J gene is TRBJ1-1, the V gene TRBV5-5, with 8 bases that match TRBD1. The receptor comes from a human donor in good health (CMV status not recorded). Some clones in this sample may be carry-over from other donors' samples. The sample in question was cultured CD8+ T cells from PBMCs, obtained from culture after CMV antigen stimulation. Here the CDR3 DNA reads TGTGCCAGCAGCCTTCCGGGACAGGACGATGAAGCTTTCTTT. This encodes CASSLPGQDDEAFF.